This T cell receptor (beta chain) was identified during a study of PD-1 blockade in classical Hodgkin lymphoma. Study-wide results and limits: The authors have not defined what causes the repertoire differences, possibly disease activity or prior therapy. Compared with healthy donors, newly diagnosed patients reportedly showed lower baseline TCR diversity. Exclusion covered patients beginning nivolumab under 1 year post-ASCT.

Measured with immunoSEQ multiplex PCR; TCRdb has only the in-frame clones, and not every one. The sample lists tens of thousands of clones, 93% seen once, with about 7.6% in the top ten. The CDR3 extends over 18 amino acids. Germline CDR1 MNHNS, CDR2 SASEGT. Trimming pared 0 bases from V and 5 bases from J, leaving 22 bases between. In regard to this clone: Its antigen remains unidentified.

Relapse after autologous stem cell transplantation occurred in every patient, and brentuximab vedotin exposure varied. The chain couples TRBV6-1 to TRBJ2-5; D is possibly TRBD2 (6 bases). The sample here was peripheral blood mononuclear cells (PBMCs), taken at baseline. This TCR came from a human donor with classical Hodgkin lymphoma. CDR3 bases: TGTGCCAGCAGTGAAGCCGCGGGGCAGAGACTAGTATACGAGACCCAGTACTTC. This sequence encodes CASSEAAGQRLVYETQYF.